These 17 T cell receptor beta chains share one sample of origin, sequenced in a study of blood T cell repertoires in COVID-19. Some clones are missing from TCRdb's copy, which holds only in-frame ones; the method was immunoSEQ multiplex PCR. The sample includes some 700,000 clones, more than 80% seen only once; the top ten take under 0.3%. Sequenced material: peripheral blood. All receptors derive from a woman younger than 30 with acute or convalescent COVID-19.

This rearrangement joins TRBV7-9 to TRBJ1-1; D perhaps matches TRBD1 (6 bases). The CDR3 totals 14 residues. V lost 1 base and J lost 1, with 7 bases in between. CDR1 is SEHNR and CDR2 is FQNEAQ in the germline V gene (reference sequence). The CDR3, as DNA: TGTGCCAGCAGCTTAGGGACAGCGAACACTGAAGCTTTCTTT. Encoded protein: CASSLGTANTEAFF. Full variable domain (rest looked up from reference TRBV7-9 and TRBJ1-1): DTGVSQNPRHKITKRGQNVTFRCDPISEHNRLYWYRQTLGQGPEFLTYFQNEAQLEKSRLLSDRFSAERPKGSFSTLEIQRTEQGDSAMYLCASSLGTANTEAFFGQGTRLTVV.

The chain couples TRBV9 to TRBJ2-5, with 8 positions matching TRBD1. CDR1 SGDLS and CDR2 YYNGEE come from the germline V gene. This CDR3 has 16 residues. With V trimmed by 0 bases and J by 1 base, 5 bases remained unmatched. The CDR3, as DNA: TGTGCCAGCAGCGTAGGGACAGGGCGTTCCCAAGAGACCCAGTACTTC. It encodes CASSVGTGRSQETQYF.

The V and J genes are TRBV19 and TRBJ2-7, with TRBD1 matching over 7 bases. The V gene's germline CDR1 is LNHDA and CDR2 SQIVND (reference sequence). The junction had 10 bases not matched to a gene; V was cut back by 8 bases and J by 0 bases. CDR3 length: 15 residues. This chain's CDR3 is CASGMTGISSYEQYF. The CDR3 nucleotides are TGTGCCAGTGGGATGACAGGGATCAGCTCCTACGAGCAGTACTTC.

The rearrangement uses TRBV4-1 and TRBJ1-1; possible D gene TRBD1, 5 bases. The CDR3 has 14 residues. The V end was cut by 4 bases, the J end by 5 bases, with 14 bases between. The germline V gene encodes CDR1 MGHRA and CDR2 YSYEKL. In DNA, the CDR3 is TGCGCCAGCAGCCTCCAGGGTGGAATAACTGAAGCTTTCTTT. This codes for CASSLQGGITEAFF.

The V call is TRBV10-3, the J call TRBJ2-3; D may be TRBD2 (7 bases). Per germline, CDR1 ENHRY and CDR2 SYGVKD. Trimming left V 4 bases short and J 1 base short, with 18 bases between. The CDR3 totals 17 residues. This CDR3 is CAISAPARGAGTDTQYF. The CDR3 nucleotides read TGTGCCATCAGTGCCCCAGCTCGGGGGGCTGGCACAGATACGCAGTATTTT.

V is TRBV5-8 and J is TRBJ1-6; D gene unclear. The CDR3 is 13 residues long. V dropped 1 base and J dropped 7 bases, with 6 bases sitting between them. Germline-derived CDR1 and CDR2 are SGHTS and YDEGEE. In nucleotides, the CDR3 is TGTGCCAGCAGCTTGAGAGGGAATTCACCCCTCCACTTT. This gives the protein CASSLRGNSPLHF.

This sequence joins TRBV10-3 and TRBJ1-1; 10 positions match TRBD1. Per the germline V gene, CDR1 is ENHRY and CDR2 is SYGVKD. The CDR3 loop spans 19 amino acids. Trimming cost V 10 bases and J 4 bases; bases outside gene matches: 24. DNA of the CDR3: TGTGCCACCAGGGCCCCAGCAGGGACAGGGGCTTTAGAGGGCACTGAAGCTTTCTTT. This codes for CATRAPAGTGALEGTEAFF.

The V call is TRBV27, the J call TRBJ2-1; D ambiguous. V gave up 3 bases and J gave up 0 bases, with 9 bases separating them. This CDR3 region has 15 residues. The germline gives CDR1 MNHEY, CDR2 SMNVEV (reference sequence). This CDR3 reads CASSFEASSYNEQFF. As DNA, the CDR3 is TGTGCCAGCAGTTTCGAGGCTAGCTCCTACAATGAGCAGTTCTTC.

V and J are TRBV7-9 and TRBJ1-1; maybe TRBD1 (5 bases). The CDR3 consists of 12 residues. Germline V gene sequence: CDR1 SEHNR, CDR2 FQNEAQ (reference sequence). V was clipped by 2 bases and J by 5 bases, with 6 bases between them. The CDR3 DNA follows: TGTGCCAGCAGCTTAAAGGGGACTGAAGCTTTCTTT. Translated, it gives CASSLKGTEAFF.

V is TRBV9 and J is TRBJ2-3, with 13 bases aligning to TRBD2. The ends lost 0 bases at V and 6 bases at J; junction bases unmatched: 7. The CDR3 totals 17 residues. Germline V gene data show CDR1 as SGDLS and CDR2 as YYNGEE. The CDR3 protein is CASSVGTSGGGRDTQYF. CDR3 in DNA: TGTGCCAGCAGCGTAGGGACTAGCGGGGGAGGAAGGGATACGCAGTATTTT.

This clone turned up a few times. V and J are TRBV7-6 and TRBJ1-5, with 8 bases matching TRBD1. The CDR3 extends over 15 amino acids. The germline V gene has CDR1 SGHVS and CDR2 FNYEAQ. Losses at the gene ends were 5 bases for V and 7 bases for J; bases not matched to a gene: 10. The CDR3 loop reads CASSKTGGLGQPQHF. CDR3 DNA sequence: TGTGCCAGCAGCAAAACAGGGGGTCTGGGCCAGCCCCAGCATTTT.

The chain recombines TRBV15 with TRBJ2-7; 7 nucleotides agree with TRBD1. Trimming took 2 bases from V and 4 from J; bases not matched to a gene: 8. There are 15 residues in the CDR3. Per germline, CDR1 LNHNV and CDR2 YYDKDF (reference sequence). Here the CDR3 DNA reads TGTGCCACCAGCAGACCCGGGACAGCCGATTACGAGCAGTACTTC. It translates to CATSRPGTADYEQYF.

With regard to this clone: A junction boundary mismatches the germline segment, possibly from a read error. V gene TRBV6-6 combines with J gene TRBJ1-1, with 8 bases fitting TRBD1. CDR1 is MNHNY, CDR2 SVGAGI, per germline (reference sequence). The CDR3 loop spans 15 amino acids. DNA for the CDR3: TGTGCCAGCAAAAACTCTGGGGCAGGGGGCCCTGAGGCTTTCTTT. Encoded protein: CASKNSGAGGPEAFF.

This clone was counted a few times. The J gene is TRBJ1-1, the V gene TRBV24-1; maybe TRBD1 (5 bases). The CDR3 consists of 13 residues. V lost 10 bases and J lost 5, with 16 bases in between. Germline-derived CDR1 and CDR2 are KGHDR and SFDVKD. DNA for the CDR3: TGTGCCACGGCCAACAAGGGGAGGACTGAAGCTTTCTTT. It codes for CATANKGRTEAFF.

This clone was counted once. The chain links TRBV6-6 to TRBJ1-1; maybe TRBD1 (6 bases). The CDR3 spans 15 residues. Germline V CDR1 and CDR2: MNHNY, SVGAGI (reference sequence). The V end lost 7 bases, the J end lost 3 bases, and 18 bases lay between the germline ends. This chain's CDR3 is CASIRGDGGYTEAFF. For the CDR3, the DNA is TGTGCCAGCATTCGAGGTGATGGGGGCTACACTGAAGCTTTCTTT.

The chain combines TRBV19 with TRBJ1-5, with 7 bases aligning to TRBD1. V lost 5 bases to trimming and J lost 0 bases; unmatched junction nucleotides: 7. In germline, CDR1 is LNHDA, CDR2 SQIVND (reference sequence). The CDR3 is 16 amino acids. The CDR3 DNA is TGTGCCAGTAGTTCTCTGACAGGGTATAGCAATCAGCCCCAGCATTTT. Its protein product is CASSSLTGYSNQPQHF.

This chain uses TRBV6-6 with TRBJ1-2, with D perhaps matching TRBD1 (5 bases). The V and J ends lost 6 bases and 7 bases respectively, with 9 bases between them. Per germline, CDR1 MNHNY and CDR2 SVGAGI (reference sequence). CDR3 length: 11 residues. The CDR3 region is CASRRDSGYTF. CDR3 bases: TGTGCCAGCAGGCGGGACTCTGGCTACACCTTC.